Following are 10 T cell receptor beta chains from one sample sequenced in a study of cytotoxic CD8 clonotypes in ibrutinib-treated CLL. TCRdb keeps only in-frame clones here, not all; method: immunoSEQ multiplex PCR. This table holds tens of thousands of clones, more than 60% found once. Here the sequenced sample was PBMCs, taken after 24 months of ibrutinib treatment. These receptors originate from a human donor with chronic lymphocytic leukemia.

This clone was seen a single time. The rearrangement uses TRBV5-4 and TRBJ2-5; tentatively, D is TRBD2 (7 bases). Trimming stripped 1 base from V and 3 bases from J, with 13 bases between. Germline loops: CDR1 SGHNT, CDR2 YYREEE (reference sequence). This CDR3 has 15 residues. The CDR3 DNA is TGTGCCAGCAGCTTGCTGGCGGGGGCTGAAGAGACCCAGTACTTC. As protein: CASSLLAGAEETQYF.

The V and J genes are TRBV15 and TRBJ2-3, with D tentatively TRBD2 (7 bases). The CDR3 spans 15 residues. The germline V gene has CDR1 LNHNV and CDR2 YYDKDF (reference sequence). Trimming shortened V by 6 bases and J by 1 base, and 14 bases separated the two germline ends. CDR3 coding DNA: TGTGCCACCAGGGAGGGGGGGGACGGCACAGATACGCAGTATTTT. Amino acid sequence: CATREGGDGTDTQYF.

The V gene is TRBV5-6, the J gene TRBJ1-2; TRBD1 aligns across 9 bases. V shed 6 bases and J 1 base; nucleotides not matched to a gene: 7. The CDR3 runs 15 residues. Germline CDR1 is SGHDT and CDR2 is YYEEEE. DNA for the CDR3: TGTGCCAGCATCACGGACAGGGGAGATAACTATGGCTACACCTTC. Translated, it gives CASITDRGDNYGYTF. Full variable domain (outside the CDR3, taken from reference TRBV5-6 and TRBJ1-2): DAGVTQSPTHLIKTRGQQVTLRCSPKSGHDTVSWYQQALGQGPQFIFQYYEEEERQRGNFPDRFSGHQFPNYSSELNVNALLLGDSALYLCASITDRGDNYGYTFGSGTRLTVV.

The chain's CDR3 is CAWSKGRGWEKLFF. In DNA, the CDR3 is TGTGCCTGGAGCAAGGGGAGGGGATGGGAAAAACTGTTTTTT. The rearrangement links TRBV30 to TRBJ1-4, with D maybe TRBD1 (5 bases). The CDR3 totals 14 residues. CDR1 is GTSNPN and CDR2 is SVGIG in the germline V gene (reference sequence). Trimming stripped 3 bases from V and 8 bases from J, with 16 bases between.

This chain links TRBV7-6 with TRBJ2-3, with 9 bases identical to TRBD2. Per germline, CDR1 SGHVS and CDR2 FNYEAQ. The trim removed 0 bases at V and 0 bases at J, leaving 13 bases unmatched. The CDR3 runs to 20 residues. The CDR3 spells CASSLAESWSSGVSTDTQYF. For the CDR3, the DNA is TGTGCCAGCAGCTTAGCGGAGTCTTGGTCTAGCGGGGTGAGCACAGATACGCAGTATTTT.

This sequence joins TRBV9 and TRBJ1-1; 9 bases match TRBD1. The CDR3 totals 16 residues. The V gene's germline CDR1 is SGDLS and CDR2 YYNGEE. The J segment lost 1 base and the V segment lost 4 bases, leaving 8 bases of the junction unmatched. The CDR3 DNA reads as TGTGCCAGCAGCTCCCCCGGGACAGGGACGAACACTGAAGCTTTCTTT. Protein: CASSSPGTGTNTEAFF.

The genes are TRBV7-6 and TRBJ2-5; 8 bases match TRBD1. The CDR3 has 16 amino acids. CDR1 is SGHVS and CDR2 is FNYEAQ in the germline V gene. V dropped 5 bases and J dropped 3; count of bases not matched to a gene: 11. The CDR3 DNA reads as TGTGCCAGCAGCCCAGGGGAGAGGACAGGGAAAGAGACCCAGTACTTC. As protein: CASSPGERTGKETQYF.

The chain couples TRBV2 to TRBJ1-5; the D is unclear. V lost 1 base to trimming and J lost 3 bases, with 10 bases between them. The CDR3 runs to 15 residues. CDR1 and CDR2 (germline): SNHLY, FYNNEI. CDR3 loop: CASSEVGSFNQPQHF. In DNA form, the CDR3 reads TGTGCCAGCAGTGAAGTCGGCAGTTTCAATCAGCCCCAGCATTTT.

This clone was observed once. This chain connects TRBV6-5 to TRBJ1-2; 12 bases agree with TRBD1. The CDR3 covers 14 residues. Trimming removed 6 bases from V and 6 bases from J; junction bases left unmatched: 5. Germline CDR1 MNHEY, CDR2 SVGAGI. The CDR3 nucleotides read TGTGCCAGCAGGAAAGGGACAGGGGGCCATGGCTACACCTTC. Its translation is CASRKGTGGHGYTF.

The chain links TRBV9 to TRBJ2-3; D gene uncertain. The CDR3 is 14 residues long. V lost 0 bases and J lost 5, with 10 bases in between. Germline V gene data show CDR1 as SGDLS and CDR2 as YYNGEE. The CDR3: CASSVADQRDTQYF. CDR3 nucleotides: TGTGCCAGCAGCGTAGCGGACCAGCGAGATACGCAGTATTTT.